This T cell receptor (beta chain) is drawn from a study of OX40 agonist ivuxolimab in advanced cancers. Study-level background: Those treated in dose escalation had hepatocellular carcinoma, melanoma, renal cell cancer or head and neck cancer. Eligibility rules accepted prior anti-PD-1, anti-PD-L1 or anti-CTLA-4 therapy, and 40% to 50% had some.

The germline gives CDR1 MNHEY, CDR2 SVGAGI. This CDR3 is 14 amino acids long. V lost 2 bases and J lost 3, with 10 bases in between. Patients had blood sampled at baseline and again on cycle 4 day 1 and cycle 7 day 1. Only in-frame clones appear in the TCRdb table, and some are missing; sequencing was by immunoSEQ multiplex PCR. Of roughly 74,000 clones detected, over 70% appear once; the ten largest clones hold approximately 0.54%. This chain links TRBV6-5 with TRBJ1-1, with D maybe TRBD1 (6 bases). The sequence was obtained from an adult with an advanced solid tumor such as melanoma, head and neck, liver or kidney cancer. The specimen was CD4+ or CD8+ T cells sorted from blood, collected in a trial of the OX40 agonist ivuxolimab. The CDR3 DNA follows: TGTGCCAGCAGTTACCGCAGGGGATACACTGAAGCTTTCTTT. Translated: CASSYRRGYTEAFF.